This TCR beta chain was identified during a study of cytomegalovirus exposure and HLA in healthy donors. Study results and caveats: A missense DCLRE1C variant was associated with V- and J-gene trimming of TCR beta chains in a later analysis, and an independent cohort replicated the association. Immune exposure information available was restricted to CMV serostatus. HLA-A and HLA-B allele assignments for most subjects were reportedly predicted accurately using TCR beta sequences. Cytomegalovirus association was assigned to over 150 TCR beta chains.

Only one count was recorded for this clone. Antigen unknown. PCR was performed using 60 Vbeta and 13 Jbeta primers. The method was immunoSEQ multiplex PCR; TCRdb's version includes in-frame clones alone and lacks a portion of them. Of around 140,000 clones in the sample, about two thirds are singletons; the top ten hold about 4.4%. CDR1 is SSHAT, CDR2 FNYEAQ, per germline (reference sequence). The CDR3 contains 13 residues. Trimming took 1 base from V and 6 from J, leaving 7 bases between them. Input material: PBMCs. This chain uses TRBV7-7 with TRBJ2-1; a possible D gene is TRBD1 (5 bases). This TCR derives from a middle-aged man in good health and CMV-seropositive. The CDR3 coding sequence is TGTGCCAGCAGCTTAGGACAGCTCAATGAGCAGTTCTTC. It specifies CASSLGQLNEQFF.